This T cell receptor beta chain emerged from a study of blood T cell repertoires in COVID-19. Here immunoSEQ multiplex PCR was the method, and the copy in TCRdb shows in-frame clones only, minus some. The sample contains some 120,000 clones, more than 90% of which appear only once. In this sample, this clone turned up a few times. The CDR3 loop spans 14 amino acids. Germline values: CDR1 SGHAT, CDR2 FQNNGV. V shed 1 base and J shed 3 bases, with 7 bases lying between them. The sequence derives from a man in his fifties with active COVID-19. This chain connects TRBV11-2 to TRBJ1-5; TRBD1 might be the D (5 bases). Material for sequencing was peripheral blood. CDR3 DNA sequence: TGTGCCAGCAGCTTAGGACAGTTCAATCAGCCCCAGCATTTT. It translates to CASSLGQFNQPQHF.